These 31 T cell receptor beta chains were all obtained from the same sample, sequenced in a study of blood T cells in healthy people across ages (dated by TCRdb to between 2015 and 2016). Libraries were constructed by 5' RACE. Sequencing was carried out with an Illumina HiSeq 2500. A second PCR of about 7 to 12 cycles was run with a J-beta primer mix and a sample-barcoded 5' primer. TCRdb passed the public sequencing reads through fastp at Q25 and MiXCR, retaining productive beta sequences. When rows share a CDR3 protein, they turn into one entry using the most common DNA and genes. Across this sample there are 700,000 or so distinct CDR3 sequences, with less than 45% seen only once. The ten largest clones add up to 25% to 30% of the sample. The source material was blood. These receptors originate from a man aged 80 or over in good health.

This clonotype was detected a few times. This sequence joins TRBV7-2 and TRBJ2-7; either TRBD1 or TRBD2 may fit D (6 bases each). Germline CDR1 is SGHTA and CDR2 is FQGNSA. Trimming stripped 0 bases from V and 5 bases from J, with 11 bases between. This CDR3 is 14 amino acids long. The CDR3 nucleotides are TGTGCCAGCAGCTTAGCCGGGGGCCTCGACGAGCAGTACTTC. It encodes CASSLAGGLDEQYF.

This chain links TRBV6-4 with TRBJ2-7, with 8 nucleotides matching TRBD2. This CDR3 has 14 residues. Per germline, CDR1 MRHNA and CDR2 SNTAGT. Trimming cost V 4 bases and J 7 bases; bases outside gene matches: 9. The CDR3: CASSVTGGYNEQYF. CDR3 in DNA: TGTGCCAGCAGTGTCACGGGGGGGTACAATGAGCAGTACTTC.

The CDR3 is CASSLSGHQNTEAFF. DNA for the CDR3: TGTGCCAGCAGTCTCTCGGGACATCAGAACACTGAAGCTTTCTTT. This chain joins TRBV27 and TRBJ1-1, with D perhaps TRBD1 (6 bases). Germline CDR1 is MNHEY and CDR2 is SMNVEV (reference sequence). The CDR3 is 15 residues long. V lost 5 bases, J lost 1 base, and 14 bases lay in between.

This rearrangement joins TRBV28 to TRBJ2-1; perhaps D is TRBD1 or TRBD2 (5 bases each). Germline V gene sequence: CDR1 MDHEN, CDR2 SYDVKM. The V gene lost 4 bases and the J gene lost 12 bases, with 25 bases spanning the gap. The CDR3 runs 16 residues. As DNA, the CDR3 is TGTGCCAGCAGTTCCGCCGGGACGCAGGGCGGTTGGGGGCAGTTCTTC. Translation: CASSSAGTQGGWGQFF.

The chain carries TRBV28 and TRBJ2-4; D may be TRBD1 (6 bases). Matching the DNA end better, TRBJ2-5 makes the J call doubtful. Looked up from germline, CDR1 is MDHEN and CDR2 is SYDVKM. This CDR3 has 14 residues. CDR3 DNA: TGTGCCAGCAGTCTCGCCGGGACAACGGAGACCCAGTACTTC. Its translation is CASSLAGTTETQYF.

CDR3 nucleotides: TGTGCCAGCAGCCAAGAAGGCGGAGGGGAGTACTTC. It specifies CASSQEGGGEYF. The rearrangement joins TRBV3-1 to TRBJ2-7; the D gene is possibly TRBD2 (6 bases). The germline gives CDR1 LGHDT, CDR2 YNNKEL (reference sequence). The length of the CDR3 is 12 residues. V lost 0 bases and J 11 bases, leaving 11 bases between the germline ends.

V is TRBV6-2 or TRBV6-3 and J is TRBJ1-5; tentatively, D is TRBD1 (6 bases). This CDR3 is 18 amino acids long. Trimming cost V 0 bases and J 1 base, with 16 bases left between them. Germline V gives CDR1 MNHEY, CDR2 SVGEGT. CDR3 loop: CASSYSEGGGLSNQPQHF. In DNA, the CDR3 is TGTGCCAGCAGTTACTCCGAAGGAGGGGGTTTGAGCAATCAGCCCCAGCATTTT.

The chain links TRBV6-2 or TRBV6-3 to TRBJ2-7; TRBD1 is a possible D gene (5 bases). CDR3 length equals 12 residues. Germline V gives CDR1 MNHEY, CDR2 SVGEGT. Trimming shortened V by 6 bases and J by 5 bases, and 11 bases separated the two germline ends. CDR3 in DNA: TGTGCCAGCAGCTCAGGGCTCCACGAGCAGTACTTC. Encoded protein: CASSSGLHEQYF.

V gene TRBV6-2 or TRBV6-3 combines with J gene TRBJ1-1; 9 bases agree with TRBD1. V shed 2 bases and J 7 bases; nucleotides not matched to a gene: 23. The CDR3 is made up of 20 amino acids. Germline lookup yields CDR1 MNHEY and CDR2 SVGEGT. The CDR3 here is CASSYILGQGIPTSEFEAFF. The CDR3 coding sequence is TGTGCCAGCAGTTACATTTTGGGACAGGGAATTCCAACGTCTGAATTTGAAGCTTTCTTT.

This chain uses TRBV28 with TRBJ2-3; TRBD1 matches at 7 bases. The length of the CDR3 is 18 residues. The V gene end was trimmed by 2 bases and the J gene end by 6 bases; junction bases not matched to a gene: 17. The germline CDR1 and CDR2 sequences are MDHEN and SYDVKM. In nucleotides, the CDR3 is TGTGCCAGCAGTTTAGATAAACAGGGGCTGGGTTTATCGGATACGCAGTATTTT. Its translation: CASSLDKQGLGLSDTQYF.

This clonotype was found many times. The rearrangement uses TRBV6-4 and TRBJ1-1; D uncertain. V was clipped by 7 bases and J by 1 base, with 10 bases between them. This CDR3 is 13 amino acids long. Germline CDR1 and CDR2: MRHNA and SNTAGT. The CDR3 loop reads CASKLDSNTEAFF. The DNA for the CDR3 is TGTGCCAGCAAGCTAGACTCGAACACTGAAGCTTTCTTT.

A word on this clonotype: A much larger clonotype is one base distant, so this may be a read error. The rearrangement links TRBV20-1 to TRBJ1-2, with D perhaps TRBD1 (5 bases). Germline V gives CDR1 DFQATT, CDR2 SNEGSKA (reference sequence). Between the trimmed V and J ends, which lost 7 bases and 3 bases, there was a span of 18 bases. The CDR3 consists of 14 residues. CDR3 residues: CSVTRGGADYGYTF. CDR3 bases: TGCAGTGTCACACGTGGGGGAGCGGACTATGGCTACACCTTC.

The rearrangement uses TRBV19 and TRBJ2-3, with D maybe TRBD2 (5 bases). Germline V CDR1 and CDR2: LNHDA, SQIVND (reference sequence). Trimming removed 4 bases from V and 4 bases from J, with 9 bases in between. CDR3 length: 13 amino acids. The CDR3, as DNA: TGTGCCAGTAGTAGGGAGTCGCCAGATACGCAGTATTTT. This codes for CASSRESPDTQYF.

In this sample, this clonotype turned up a few times. The chain recombines TRBV5-1 with TRBJ2-3; TRBD2 is a possible D gene (5 bases). Per germline, CDR1 SGHRS and CDR2 YFSETQ. The ends were cut back, 3 bases at V and 0 bases at J, with 11 bases in the middle. The CDR3 has 15 amino acids. In DNA, the CDR3 is TGCGCCAGCAGCTCGGAACTAGGTAGCACAGATACGCAGTATTTT. Translation: CASSSELGSTDTQYF.

Comments on this clonotype: It may be a read error: a sequence one base away is much more abundant. This chain uses TRBV20-1 with TRBJ2-7; tentative D call: TRBD2 (6 bases). This CDR3 contains 11 residues. V dropped 1 base and J dropped 7 bases, with 8 bases sitting between them. Germline-derived CDR1 and CDR2 are DFQATT and SNEGSKA (reference sequence). The CDR3 nucleotides read TGCAGTGCTAGAGGGGGGGATGAGCAGTACTTC. It codes for CSARGGDEQYF.

There are a few counts of this clonotype. The genes are TRBV29-1 and TRBJ1-2, with D possibly TRBD1 on 6 matching bases. Looked up from germline, CDR1 is SQVTM and CDR2 is ANQGSEA. The CDR3 consists of 11 residues. Trimming removed 4 bases at V and 8 bases at J, with 11 bases between. CDR3 loop: CSVVGADGYTF. The CDR3 DNA follows: TGCAGCGTTGTGGGGGCAGACGGCTACACCTTC.

This chain connects TRBV7-2 to TRBJ2-7; 10 bases map to TRBD2. The germline CDR1 and CDR2 sequences are SGHTA and FQGNSA. The CDR3 runs 15 residues. Trimming at V came to 5 bases and at J to 7 bases, leaving 11 bases not matched to a gene. CDR3 nucleotide sequence: TGTGCCAGCAGCCAAACTAGCGGGGACTACAATGAGCAGTACTTC. Its protein is CASSQTSGDYNEQYF.

This clonotype has a handful of counts. This chain uses TRBV7-8 with TRBJ2-3; a weak D match, TRBD2 (7 bases). Germline V lookup: CDR1 SGHVS, CDR2 FQNEAQ. CDR3 length equals 15 residues. Trimming removed 0 bases at V and 6 bases at J, with 13 bases between. CDR3 nucleotide sequence: TGTGCCAGCAGCTTAGCGGGGGGGGCTCGCGATACGCAGTATTTT. Translating gives CASSLAGGARDTQYF. The full variable domain, with the rest looked up from reference TRBV7-8 and TRBJ2-3, is GAGVSQSPRYKVAKRGQDVALRCDPISGHVSLFWYQQALGQGPEFLTYFQNEAQLDKSGLPSDRFFAERPEGSVSTLKIQRTQQEDSAVYLCASSLAGGARDTQYFGPGTRLTVL.

This rearrangement joins TRBV20-1 to TRBJ2-7; 10 nucleotides match TRBD1. The germline gives CDR1 DFQATT, CDR2 SNEGSKA (reference sequence). The CDR3 spans 14 residues. J gave up 2 bases and V 6 bases, and 7 bases lay outside the gene matches. The CDR3 region is CSATTGTGAYEQYF. The CDR3 nucleotides read TGCAGTGCCACAACCGGGACAGGGGCCTACGAGCAGTACTTC.

This clonotype was observed a handful of times. V is TRBV7-2 and J is TRBJ2-6; no reliable D call. Looked up from germline, CDR1 is SGHTA and CDR2 is FQGNSA. This CDR3 region has 16 residues. The V and J ends lost 3 bases and 0 bases respectively, with 9 bases between them. The CDR3 DNA reads as TGTGCCAGCAGCTTGAATCCGAGCTCTGGGGCCAACGTCCTGACTTTC. The encoded protein is CASSLNPSSGANVLTF.

CDR3: CASRETGAFDEQYF. CDR3 DNA sequence: TGTGCCAGCAGAGAAACAGGGGCATTCGACGAGCAGTACTTC. The chain recombines TRBV7-2 with TRBJ2-7; 7 bases match TRBD1. The J segment lost 5 bases and the V segment lost 6 bases, leaving 10 bases of the junction unmatched. There are 14 residues in the CDR3. CDR1 SGHTA and CDR2 FQGNSA come from the germline V gene.

In its sample, this clonotype was seen a few times. The chain is built from TRBV28 and TRBJ2-1, with 7 bases matching TRBD2. The ends lost 8 bases at V and 7 bases at J; junction bases unmatched: 14. The CDR3 runs to 15 residues. Germline values: CDR1 MDHEN, CDR2 SYDVKM. The CDR3 sequence: CASSLTGGAGNEQFF. DNA for the CDR3: TGTGCCAGCTCCCTGACGGGGGGAGCGGGGAATGAGCAGTTCTTC.

The V gene is TRBV10-3, the J gene TRBJ2-2; D might be TRBD2 (6 bases). The CDR3 sequence is 16 residues long. Trimming cost V 5 bases and J 2 bases, with 15 bases left between them. The germline V gene has CDR1 ENHRY and CDR2 SYGVKD. CDR3 sequence reads: CAISRDSGFNTGELFF. Written as DNA, the CDR3 is TGTGCCATCAGTCGGGATAGCGGATTTAACACCGGGGAGCTGTTTTTT.

The rearrangement joins TRBV18 to TRBJ2-6, with a possible D match to TRBD1 (5 bases). Trimming cost V 2 bases and J 0 bases, with 14 bases left between them. Germline CDR1 reads KGHSH; CDR2 reads LQKENI. There are 18 residues in the CDR3. CDR3 nucleotide sequence: TGTGCCAGCTCACCAAGGATTGGACATGTCTCTGGGGCCAACGTCCTGACTTTC. This codes for CASSPRIGHVSGANVLTF.

This clonotype has only a few counts. The genes are TRBV6-2 or TRBV6-3 and TRBJ2-7; D remains unclear. The germline V gene encodes CDR1 MNHEY and CDR2 SVGEGT. The CDR3 covers 12 residues. V shed 4 bases and J shed 4 bases, with 8 bases lying between them. Here the CDR3 DNA reads TGTGCCAGCAGTTCGGTGGTTTACGAGCAGTACTTC. Translated, it gives CASSSVVYEQYF.

This clonotype was seen more than once but under ten times. The chain employs TRBV7-2 and TRBJ2-3; tentative D call: TRBD2 (5 bases). Trimming left V 1 base short and J 0 bases short, with 11 bases between. The CDR3 has 16 residues. CDR1 SGHTA and CDR2 FQGNSA come from the germline V gene. CDR3 residues: CASSLGSGLSTDTQYF. CDR3 coding DNA: TGTGCCAGCAGCTTAGGGTCAGGACTTAGCACAGATACGCAGTATTTT.

This clonotype was detected a few times. The rearrangement uses TRBV6-2 or TRBV6-3 and TRBJ2-5; 8 bases line up with TRBD1. V was pared by 5 bases and J by 7 bases, with 12 bases of the junction left unmatched. CDR3 length: 15 amino acids. Germline CDR1 MNHEY, CDR2 SVGEGT. This CDR3 is CASSSSPGGAATQYF. The CDR3 coding sequence is TGTGCCAGCAGTAGTAGCCCAGGGGGCGCCGCGACCCAGTACTTC.

The V gene is TRBV20-1, the J gene TRBJ2-4, with D maybe TRBD2 (6 bases). Germline lookup yields CDR1 DFQATT and CDR2 SNEGSKA (reference sequence). V gave up 6 bases and J gave up 2 bases, with 20 bases separating them. The CDR3 covers 16 residues. Here the CDR3 reads CSAEKQGGESKNIQYF. Here the CDR3 DNA reads TGCAGTGCCGAAAAGCAGGGAGGAGAGTCCAAAAACATTCAGTACTTC.

The chain uses TRBV15 and TRBJ2-5; 8 bases match TRBD2. CDR3 length equals 19 residues. The germline V gene has CDR1 LNHNV and CDR2 YYDKDF (reference sequence). Trimming took 4 bases from V and 11 from J; bases not matched to a gene: 27. The CDR3 loop is CATSMGSGLVNYAGRGQYF. DNA for the CDR3: TGTGCCACCAGCATGGGTTCGGGACTAGTCAACTACGCCGGCCGCGGGCAGTACTTC.

This chain joins TRBV7-2 and TRBJ1-2; 8 positions agree with TRBD1. The length of the CDR3 is 13 residues. V dropped 4 bases and J dropped 8; count of bases not matched to a gene: 6. Germline V gene lookup returns CDR1 SGHTA and CDR2 FQGNSA. The CDR3: CASSSGGPGGYTF. The CDR3 nucleotides read TGTGCCAGCAGCTCAGGGGGCCCAGGGGGCTACACCTTC. The full variable domain, with the rest looked up from reference TRBV7-2 and TRBJ1-2, is GAGVSQSPSNKVTEKGKDVELRCDPISGHTALYWYRQSLGQGLEFLIYFQGNSAPDKSGLPSDRFSAERTGGSVSTLTIQRTQQEDSAVYLCASSSGGPGGYTFGSGTRLTVV.

The chain recombines TRBV9 with TRBJ2-3, with a possible D match to TRBD2 (5 bases). The CDR3 is 15 amino acids. V lost 2 bases and J lost 2, with 12 bases in between. Looked up from germline, CDR1 is SGDLS and CDR2 is YYNGEE. This chain's CDR3 is CASSVGISVTDTQYF. The CDR3 region has the DNA TGTGCCAGCAGCGTCGGGATCTCAGTCACAGATACGCAGTATTTT.